A single T cell receptor beta chain is shown here with its context. This clone showed up just once. Its binding antigen is unknown. Within one base of it there is no much larger clone, and no base qualities were kept. The entry originates in a study of a mutant IDH1 vaccine in newly diagnosed glioma (dated by TCRdb to the early 2020s). Some background on the complete study: Vaccination started 4-6 weeks after radiotherapy alone, or was given together with temozolomide cycles in the groups whose treatment included chemotherapy. Of the approximately 35 treated patients, 62.5% were male and approximately 40% were female, and the mean age was 40.4 years. Before enrollment, most patients had been given radiochemotherapy with temozolomide as standard therapy, while the rest had received either radiotherapy alone or temozolomide alone. The week-35 safety follow-up took place at visit V12, and the week-47 end of study took place at visit V13. Peripheral blood was drawn at six visits: V03 (baseline), V05, V07, V10, V12 and V13. Longitudinal TCRB deep sequencing was performed for 20 to 25 treated patients wherever samples were available for exploratory analyses.

Library construction relied on the immunoSEQ multiplex PCR assay. Rearranged TCR beta chain sequences were amplified with the hsTCRB Kit following the manufacturer's protocol. TCRB libraries were sequenced on an Illumina MiSeq. The paper's processing steps were these. Demultiplexing, trimming and gene mapping were performed with the kit vendor's proprietary platform. As stored in TCRdb, this immuneACCESS dataset retains in-frame rearrangements with V and J assigned. A fraction of the clones does not appear; measured against another copy, unresolved V genes explain less than half of the discrepancy, and the remainder lacks a known reason. That table is the source of V, J and clone size, and D and trimming were worked out from the DNA. In all, the sample holds approximately 35,000 clones, and roughly 90% of those were seen once. Approximately 5.1% of the sample belongs to the ten largest clones. The time point label on this specimen signifies: week 47, end of study. A 20-mer mutant IDH1 peptide at 300 micrograms in Montanide made up each vaccine dose, which was injected subcutaneously together with topical imiquimod. Across visits V03 through V10, patients got a total of eight vaccinations, given in weeks 1, 3, 5, 7, 11, 15, 19 and 23. All donors had newly diagnosed IDH1-mutant astrocytomas of WHO grade 3 or 4 that showed loss of nuclear ATRX. The samples were drawn from NOA16, a multicentre, single-arm, open-label phase I trial in Germany that tested a mutant IDH1 peptide vaccine in humans for the first time. The DNeasy Blood and Tissue Kit was used to extract genomic DNA from EDTA blood for TCRB sequencing.

CDR1 and CDR2 (MGHDK, SYGVNS) derive from the germline V gene. The CDR3 contains 13 residues, cysteine and phenylalanine counted. Only the CDR3 DNA is retained, 39 bases long and in frame from the first base. V gives up 8 bases and J gives up 7 bases, and the segment between their germline ends measures 12 bases. Results and caveats for the whole study, not just this receptor: The authors stated that sample limitations prevented analyses of patient blood samples from being reproduced. Immune responses induced by the vaccine were seen in about 93% of patients across multiple MHC alleles. PBMC samples for TCRB deep sequencing were selected based on availability. Pseudoprogression seemed to be unrelated to changes in the top peripheral T cell clonotypes found by TCRB sequencing.

The origin of this receptor is a woman between 40 and 50 years old with glioma. The chain couples TRBV25-1 to TRBJ1-6, with no D gene named confidently. Here the sequenced sample was PBMCs, taken from a glioma patient whose treatment included an IDH1 peptide vaccine. The CDR3 reads as follows: CASGKVPNSPLHF. The nucleotide sequence reads TGTGCCAGCGGGAAGGTCCCGAATTCACCCCTCCACTTT.